This T cell receptor beta chain is from a study of T cell responses to AZD1222 COVID-19 vaccine. The protocol was immunoSEQ multiplex PCR, while the TCRdb copy is restricted to in-frame clones and leaves out a portion. The sample consists of 95,000 to 110,000 clones, about 85% of them appearing once. Findings and limits, study-wide: White British people made up most donors, females outnumbered males, and clonal diversity was possibly underestimated. The span of vaccine-associated CD4 TCRs extended across spike, with dominance at 160-218 and 743-854. As reported, nearly half of all spike-specific TCRs target variant regions that are unmutated. Baseline seropositives among AZD1222 recipients totaled only five to seven.

The CDR3 runs 14 residues. Germline-derived CDR1 and CDR2 are LGHDT and YNNKEL (reference sequence). The V end lost 4 bases, the J end lost 4 bases, and 11 bases lay between the germline ends. A remark on this clone: Antigen: not known.

V and J are TRBV3-1 (or the pseudogene TRBV3-2) and TRBJ1-3; D is unclear. The material was peripheral blood, obtained 28 days after the second AZD1222 dose. This clonotype was sampled from an adult who received the AZD1222 COVID-19 vaccine. CDR3: CASSPRTLGNTIYF. CDR3 in DNA: TGTGCCAGCAGCCCCCGGACGCTGGGAAACACCATATATTTT.